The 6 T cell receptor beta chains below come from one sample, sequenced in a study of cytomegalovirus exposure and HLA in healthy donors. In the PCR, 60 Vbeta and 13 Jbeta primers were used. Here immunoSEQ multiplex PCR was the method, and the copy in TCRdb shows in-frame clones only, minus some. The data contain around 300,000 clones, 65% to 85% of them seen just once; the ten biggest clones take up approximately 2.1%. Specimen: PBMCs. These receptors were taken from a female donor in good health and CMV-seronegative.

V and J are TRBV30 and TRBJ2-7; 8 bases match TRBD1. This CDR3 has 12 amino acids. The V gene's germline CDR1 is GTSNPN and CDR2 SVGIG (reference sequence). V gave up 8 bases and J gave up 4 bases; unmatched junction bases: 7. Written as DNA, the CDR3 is TGTGCCGGAGGGACAGGTGCATACGAGCAGTACTTC. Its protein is CAGGTGAYEQYF.

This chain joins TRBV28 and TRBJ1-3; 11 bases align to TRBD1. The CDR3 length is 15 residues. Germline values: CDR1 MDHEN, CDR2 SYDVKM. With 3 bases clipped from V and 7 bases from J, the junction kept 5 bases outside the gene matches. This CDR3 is CASSLSGQGANTIYF. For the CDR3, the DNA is TGTGCCAGCAGTTTGTCCGGACAGGGGGCTAACACCATATATTTT.

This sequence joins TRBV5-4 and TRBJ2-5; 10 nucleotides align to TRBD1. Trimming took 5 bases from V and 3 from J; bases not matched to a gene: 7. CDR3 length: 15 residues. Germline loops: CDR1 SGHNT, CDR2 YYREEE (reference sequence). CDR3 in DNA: TGTGCCAGCAGTAAAGGGACAGGGGTGGAAGAGACCCAGTACTTC. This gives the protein CASSKGTGVEETQYF.

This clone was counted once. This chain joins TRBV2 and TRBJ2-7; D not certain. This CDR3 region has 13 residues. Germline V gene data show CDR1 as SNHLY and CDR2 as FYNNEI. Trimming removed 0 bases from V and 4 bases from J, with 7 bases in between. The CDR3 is CASSEAMRYEQYF. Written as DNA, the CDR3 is TGTGCCAGCAGTGAAGCGATGAGGTACGAGCAGTACTTC.

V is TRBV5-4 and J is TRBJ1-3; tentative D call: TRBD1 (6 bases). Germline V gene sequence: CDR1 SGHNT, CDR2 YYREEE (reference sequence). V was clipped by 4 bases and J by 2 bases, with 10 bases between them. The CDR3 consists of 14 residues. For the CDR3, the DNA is TGTGCCAGCAGCCCCGGGACAACTGGAAACACCATATATTTT. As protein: CASSPGTTGNTIYF.

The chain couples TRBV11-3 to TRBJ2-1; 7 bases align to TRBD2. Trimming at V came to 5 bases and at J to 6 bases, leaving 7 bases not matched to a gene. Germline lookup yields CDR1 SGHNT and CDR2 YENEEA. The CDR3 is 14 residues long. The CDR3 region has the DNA TGTGCCAGCAGCCTGGGACTATCCGGCAATGAGCAGTTCTTC. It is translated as CASSLGLSGNEQFF.